These 13 T cell receptor beta chains were sequenced from one sample in a study of blood T cell repertoires in COVID-19 (dated by TCRdb to about 2020). Receptor libraries were prepared by the immunoSEQ multiplex PCR assay. TCRdb carries this immuneACCESS record with in-frame sequences only. Its versions omit some clonotypes, under half of them owing to an unresolved V gene in the studies checked, with the rest unexplained. Counted in this sample were around 76,000 clones; around nine tenths of them appeared once. The ten largest clones capture around 5.4% of the sample. The sample comprised peripheral blood. The receptors stem from a human donor in a cohort sampled during active COVID-19.

This chain uses TRBV7-8 with TRBJ2-7, with a tentative D call TRBD2 (6 bases). Germline CDR1 reads SGHVS; CDR2 reads FQNEAQ. V lost 0 bases to trimming and J lost 10 bases, with 13 bases between them. The CDR3 sequence is 13 residues long. The CDR3 region has the DNA TGTGCCAGCAGCTTAGCGACGGGGGTCGGTCAGTACTTC. The encoded protein is CASSLATGVGQYF.

The chain employs TRBV5-1 and TRBJ1-5; D unclear. V was shortened by 5 bases and J by 7 bases, with 13 bases between the two germline ends. The CDR3 is made up of 13 amino acids. The germline V gene has CDR1 SGHRS and CDR2 YFSETQ. Here the CDR3 DNA reads TGCGCCAGCAGTCCCGGAGTCGGGCAGCCCCAGCATTTT. It encodes CASSPGVGQPQHF.

This chain links TRBV10-3 with TRBJ2-3, with 13 positions matching TRBD2. CDR1 is ENHRY and CDR2 is SYGVKD in the germline V gene. This CDR3 is 16 amino acids long. The V and J ends lost 0 bases and 7 bases, in that order; junction bases with no gene match: 4. The CDR3 sequence: CAISESGLAGSNTQYF. The CDR3 DNA reads as TGTGCCATCAGTGAGTCGGGACTAGCGGGGAGTAATACGCAGTATTTT.

V is TRBV7-9 and J is TRBJ1-5; 10 bases align to TRBD1. This CDR3 is built from 16 residues. V lost 1 base and J lost 6; bases outside the gene matches: 6. Germline V gene data show CDR1 as SEHNR and CDR2 as FQNEAQ (reference sequence). The CDR3 DNA is TGTGCCAGCAGCTTAGAGACAGGGGGCTTAAGTCAGCCCCAGCATTTT. As protein: CASSLETGGLSQPQHF.

The V and J genes are TRBV6-2 or TRBV6-3 and TRBJ2-1, with 7 bases matching TRBD2. The CDR3 contains 14 residues. Germline V gives CDR1 MNHEY, CDR2 SVGEGT. V lost 4 bases, J lost 7 bases, and 7 bases stayed unmatched. The CDR3 coding sequence is TGTGCCAGCAGTTTACCCCTACTAGCGAATGAGCAGTTCTTC. It codes for CASSLPLLANEQFF.

This chain links TRBV7-2 with TRBJ1-3; tentatively, D is TRBD1 (5 bases). Trimming removed 3 bases from V and 3 bases from J, with 15 bases in between. This CDR3 comprises 16 residues. Germline V gene lookup returns CDR1 SGHTA and CDR2 FQGNSA. CDR3 region: CASSLGPGGNGNTIYF. CDR3 nucleotide sequence: TGTGCCAGCAGCTTGGGACCGGGAGGGAATGGAAACACCATATATTTT.

V is TRBV27 and J is TRBJ2-3; the match to TRBD2 covers 8 bases. The CDR3 is made up of 14 amino acids. Trimming cost V 7 bases and J 1 base; bases outside gene matches: 4. CDR1 is MNHEY and CDR2 is SMNVEV in the germline V gene (reference sequence). CDR3 DNA: TGTGCCAGCACCCCACTAGCGGGCACAGATACGCAGTATTTT. Protein sequence: CASTPLAGTDTQYF.

With regard to this clone: Relative to the germline gene, one junction end is altered; a read error may explain this. The gene calls are TRBV4-3 and TRBJ2-3; tentative D call: TRBD2 (7 bases). The CDR3 loop spans 16 amino acids. Germline values: CDR1 LGHNA, CDR2 YSLEER. Here the CDR3 DNA reads TGCGCCAGCAGCCAAGAAGGAGGGGGGGGGCCAGAAACGCAGTATTTT. It encodes CASSQEGGGGPETQYF.

The rearrangement uses TRBV7-9 and TRBJ2-7; 11 bases line up with TRBD1. V lost 2 bases and J lost 2; bases outside the gene matches: 2. The CDR3 loop spans 15 amino acids. Germline lookup yields CDR1 SEHNR and CDR2 FQNEAQ (reference sequence). CDR3 protein: CASSLRDRGAYEQYF. The CDR3 bases are TGTGCCAGCAGCTTACGGGACAGGGGGGCCTACGAGCAGTACTTC.

The chain combines TRBV27 with TRBJ1-2; 7 positions match TRBD1. The V gene's germline CDR1 is MNHEY and CDR2 SMNVEV (reference sequence). This CDR3 is built from 13 residues. Trimming removed 5 bases from V and 4 bases from J; junction bases left unmatched: 4. Here the CDR3 DNA reads TGTGCCAGCAGTCCGACAGGGATCTATGGCTACACCTTC. Amino acid sequence: CASSPTGIYGYTF.

The chain has TRBV29-1 and TRBJ1-1; D perhaps matches TRBD1 (5 bases). The ends were cut back, 7 bases at V and 4 bases at J, with 13 bases in the middle. Germline CDR1 reads SQVTM; CDR2 reads ANQGSEA. The CDR3 length is 12 residues. The CDR3 loop is CSAYRQPTEAFF. The DNA for the CDR3 is TGCAGCGCCTACCGACAGCCCACTGAAGCTTTCTTT.

This clone turned up a few times. V gene TRBV30 combines with J gene TRBJ1-4, with 8 bases fitting TRBD1. V lost 4 bases to trimming and J lost 6 bases; unmatched junction nucleotides: 7. Germline CDR1 is GTSNPN and CDR2 is SVGIG (reference sequence). This CDR3 has 14 amino acids. CDR3 region: CAWKARTGYEKLFF. CDR3 nucleotides: TGTGCCTGGAAAGCCCGGACAGGGTATGAAAAACTGTTTTTT. Looking up the rest from reference TRBV30 and TRBJ1-4 gives the full variable domain: SQTIHQWPATLVQPVGSPLSLECTVEGTSNPNLYWYRQAAGRGLQLLFYSVGIGQISSEVPQNLSASRPQDRQFILSSKKLLLSDSGFYLCAWKARTGYEKLFFGSGTQLSVL.

As regards this clone: Germline is not matched at one junction end, which may reflect a read error. The chain links TRBV9 to TRBJ1-1; D call uncertain. There are 14 residues in the CDR3. From germline, CDR1 is SGDLS and CDR2 YYNGEE. CDR3 nucleotide sequence: TGTGCCAGCAGCGTCTCCGGGGAGATGACTGGAGCTTTCTTT. Amino acid sequence: CASSVSGEMTGAFF.